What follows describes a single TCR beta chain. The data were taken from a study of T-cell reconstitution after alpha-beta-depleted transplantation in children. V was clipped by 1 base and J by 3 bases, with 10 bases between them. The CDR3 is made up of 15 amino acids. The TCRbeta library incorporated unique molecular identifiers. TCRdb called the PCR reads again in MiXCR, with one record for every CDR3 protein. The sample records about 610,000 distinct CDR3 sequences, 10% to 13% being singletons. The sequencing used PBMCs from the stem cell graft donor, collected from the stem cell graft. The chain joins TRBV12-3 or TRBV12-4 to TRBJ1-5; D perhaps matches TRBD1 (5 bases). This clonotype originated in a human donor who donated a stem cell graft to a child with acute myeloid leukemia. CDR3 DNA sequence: TGTGCCAGCAGTTTAGGCGCAGGGTTCAATCAGCCCCAGCATTTT. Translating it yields CASSLGAGFNQPQHF.